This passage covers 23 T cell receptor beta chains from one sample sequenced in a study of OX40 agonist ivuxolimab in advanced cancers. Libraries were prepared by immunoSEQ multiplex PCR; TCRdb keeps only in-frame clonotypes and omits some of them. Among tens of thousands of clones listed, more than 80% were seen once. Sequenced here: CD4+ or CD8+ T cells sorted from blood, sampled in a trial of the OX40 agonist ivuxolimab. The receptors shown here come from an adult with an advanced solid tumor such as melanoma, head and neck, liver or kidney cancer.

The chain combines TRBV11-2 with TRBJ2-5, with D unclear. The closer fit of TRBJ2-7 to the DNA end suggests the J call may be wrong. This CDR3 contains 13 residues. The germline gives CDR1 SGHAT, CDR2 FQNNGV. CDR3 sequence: CASSLGLGDEQYF. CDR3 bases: TGTGCCAGCAGCTTAGGTCTAGGTGACGAGCAGTACTTC.

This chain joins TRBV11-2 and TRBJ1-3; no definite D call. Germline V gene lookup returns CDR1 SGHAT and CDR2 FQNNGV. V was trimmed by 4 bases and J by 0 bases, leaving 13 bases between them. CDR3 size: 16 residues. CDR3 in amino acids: CASSWSHPSSGNTIYF. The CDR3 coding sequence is TGTGCCAGCAGCTGGTCACATCCGAGCTCTGGAAACACCATATATTTT.

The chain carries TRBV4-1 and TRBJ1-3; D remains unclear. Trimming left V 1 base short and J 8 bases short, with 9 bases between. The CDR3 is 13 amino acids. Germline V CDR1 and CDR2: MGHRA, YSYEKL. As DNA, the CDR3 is TGCGCCAGCAGCCAAGCTTCATGGTACACCATATATTTT. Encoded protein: CASSQASWYTIYF.

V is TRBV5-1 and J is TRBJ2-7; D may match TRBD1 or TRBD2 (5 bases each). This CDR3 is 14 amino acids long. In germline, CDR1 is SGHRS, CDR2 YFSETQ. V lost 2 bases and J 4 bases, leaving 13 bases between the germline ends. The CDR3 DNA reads TGCGCCAGCAGCTTAGGACCGGGGCTATACGAGCAGTACTTC. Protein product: CASSLGPGLYEQYF.

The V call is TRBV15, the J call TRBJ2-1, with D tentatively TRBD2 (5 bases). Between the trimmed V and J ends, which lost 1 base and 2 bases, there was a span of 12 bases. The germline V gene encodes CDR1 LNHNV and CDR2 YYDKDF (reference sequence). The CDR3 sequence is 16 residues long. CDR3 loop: CATSRARTGTYNEQFF. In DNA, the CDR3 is TGTGCCACCAGCAGAGCGCGAACGGGGACCTACAATGAGCAGTTCTTC.

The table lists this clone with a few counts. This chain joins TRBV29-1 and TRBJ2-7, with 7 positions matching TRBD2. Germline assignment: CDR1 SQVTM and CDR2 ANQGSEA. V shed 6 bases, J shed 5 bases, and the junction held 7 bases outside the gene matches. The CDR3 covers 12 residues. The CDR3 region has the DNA TGCAGCGTCGGACTAGGTGGGGACGAGCAGTACTTC. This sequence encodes CSVGLGGDEQYF.

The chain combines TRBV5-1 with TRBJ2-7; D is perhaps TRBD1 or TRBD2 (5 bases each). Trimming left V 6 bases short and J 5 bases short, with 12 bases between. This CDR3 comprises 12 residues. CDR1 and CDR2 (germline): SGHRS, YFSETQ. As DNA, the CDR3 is TGCGCCAGCACAAAGGAGGACAACGAGCAGTACTTC. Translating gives CASTKEDNEQYF.

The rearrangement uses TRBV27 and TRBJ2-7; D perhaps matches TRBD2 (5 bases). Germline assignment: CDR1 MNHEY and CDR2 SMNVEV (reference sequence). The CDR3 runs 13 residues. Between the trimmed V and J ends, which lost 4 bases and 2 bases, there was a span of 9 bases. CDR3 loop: CASSSGWAYEQYF. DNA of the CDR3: TGTGCCAGCAGTTCGGGGTGGGCCTACGAGCAGTACTTC.

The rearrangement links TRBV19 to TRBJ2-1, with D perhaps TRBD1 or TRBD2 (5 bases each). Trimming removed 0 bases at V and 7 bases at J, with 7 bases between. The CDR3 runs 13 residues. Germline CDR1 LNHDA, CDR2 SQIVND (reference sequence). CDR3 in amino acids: CASSIDGGNEQFF. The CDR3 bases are TGTGCCAGTAGTATAGATGGGGGTAATGAGCAGTTCTTC.

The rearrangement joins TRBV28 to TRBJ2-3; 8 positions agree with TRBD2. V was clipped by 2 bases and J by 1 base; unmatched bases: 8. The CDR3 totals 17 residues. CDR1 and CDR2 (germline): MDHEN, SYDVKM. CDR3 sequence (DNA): TGTGCCAGCAGTTTAGAGGGAGCGGGAGTGGGCACAGATACGCAGTATTTT. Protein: CASSLEGAGVGTDTQYF.

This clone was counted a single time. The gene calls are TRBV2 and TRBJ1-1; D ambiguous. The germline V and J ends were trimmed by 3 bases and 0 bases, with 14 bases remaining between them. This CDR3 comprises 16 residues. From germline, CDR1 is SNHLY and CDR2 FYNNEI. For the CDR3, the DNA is TGTGCCAGCAGTGAGGGAACTAGCAGCATGAACACTGAAGCTTTCTTT. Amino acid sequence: CASSEGTSSMNTEAFF. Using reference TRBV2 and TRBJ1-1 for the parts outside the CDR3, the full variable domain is EPEVTQTPSHQVTQMGQEVILRCVPISNHLYFYWYRQILGQKVEFLVSFYNNEISEKSEIFDDQFSVERPDGSNFTLKIRSTKLEDSAMYFCASSEGTSSMNTEAFFGQGTRLTVV.

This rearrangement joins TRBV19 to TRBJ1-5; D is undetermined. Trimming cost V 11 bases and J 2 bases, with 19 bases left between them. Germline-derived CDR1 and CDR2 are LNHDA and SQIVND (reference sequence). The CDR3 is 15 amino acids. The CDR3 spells CASKWSPSGNQPQHF. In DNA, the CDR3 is TGTGCCTCCAAATGGAGTCCCTCGGGCAATCAGCCCCAGCATTTT.

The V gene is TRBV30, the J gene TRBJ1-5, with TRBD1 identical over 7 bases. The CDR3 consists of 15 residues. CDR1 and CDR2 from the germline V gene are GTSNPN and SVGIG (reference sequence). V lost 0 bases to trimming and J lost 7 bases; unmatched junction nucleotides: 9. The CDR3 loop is CAWSVGGGYWQPQHF. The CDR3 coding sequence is TGTGCCTGGAGTGTAGGAGGGGGCTACTGGCAGCCCCAGCATTTT.

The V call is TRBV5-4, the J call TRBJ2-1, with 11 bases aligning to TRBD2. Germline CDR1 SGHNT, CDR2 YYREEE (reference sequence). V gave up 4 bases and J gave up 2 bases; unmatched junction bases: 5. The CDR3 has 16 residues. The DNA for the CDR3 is TGTGCCAGCAGCGGTAGCGGGAGGGCCGCCTACAATGAGCAGTTCTTC. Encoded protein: CASSGSGRAAYNEQFF.

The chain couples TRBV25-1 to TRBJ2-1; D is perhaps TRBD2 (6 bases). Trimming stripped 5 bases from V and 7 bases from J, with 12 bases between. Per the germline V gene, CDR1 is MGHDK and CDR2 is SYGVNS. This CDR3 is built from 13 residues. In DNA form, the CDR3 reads TGTGCCAGCAGTCCCCGGGGGATTAATGAGCAGTTCTTC. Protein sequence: CASSPRGINEQFF.

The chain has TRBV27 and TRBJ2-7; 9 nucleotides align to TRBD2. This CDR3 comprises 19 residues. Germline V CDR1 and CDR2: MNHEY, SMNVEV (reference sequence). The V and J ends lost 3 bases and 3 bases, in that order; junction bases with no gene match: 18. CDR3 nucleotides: TGTGCCAGCAGTTTCCTAGGACAGGACGGCGGGAGGGCTCTCTACGAGCAGTACTTC. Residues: CASSFLGQDGGRALYEQYF.

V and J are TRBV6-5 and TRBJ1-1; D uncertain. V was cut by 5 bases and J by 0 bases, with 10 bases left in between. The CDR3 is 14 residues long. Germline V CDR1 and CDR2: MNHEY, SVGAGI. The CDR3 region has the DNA TGTGCCAGCAGTGAATTTCTCATGAACACTGAAGCTTTCTTT. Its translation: CASSEFLMNTEAFF.

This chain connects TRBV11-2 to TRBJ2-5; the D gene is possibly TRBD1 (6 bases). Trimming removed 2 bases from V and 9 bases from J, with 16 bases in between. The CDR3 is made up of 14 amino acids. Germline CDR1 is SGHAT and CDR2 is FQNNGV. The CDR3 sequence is CASSLITGSYAQYF. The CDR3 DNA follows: TGTGCCAGCAGCTTAATAACAGGGAGCTACGCCCAGTACTTC.

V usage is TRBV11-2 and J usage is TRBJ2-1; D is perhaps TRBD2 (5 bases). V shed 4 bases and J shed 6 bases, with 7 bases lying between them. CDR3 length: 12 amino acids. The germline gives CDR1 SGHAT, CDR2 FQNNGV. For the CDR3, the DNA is TGTGCCAGCAGCTCCCTAGCCAATGAGCAGTTCTTC. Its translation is CASSSLANEQFF.

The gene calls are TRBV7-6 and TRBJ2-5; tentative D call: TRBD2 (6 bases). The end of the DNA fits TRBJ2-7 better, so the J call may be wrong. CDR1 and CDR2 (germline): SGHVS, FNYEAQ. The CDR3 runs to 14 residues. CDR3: CASSTGLSSYEQYF. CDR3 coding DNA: TGTGCCAGCAGCACGGGACTTAGCTCCTACGAGCAGTACTTC.

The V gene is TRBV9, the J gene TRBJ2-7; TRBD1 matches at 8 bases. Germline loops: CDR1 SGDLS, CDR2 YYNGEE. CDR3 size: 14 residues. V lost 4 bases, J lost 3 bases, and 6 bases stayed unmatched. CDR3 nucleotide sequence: TGTGCCAGCAGCCCCAGACAGGGGATCTACGAGCAGTACTTC. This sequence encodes CASSPRQGIYEQYF.

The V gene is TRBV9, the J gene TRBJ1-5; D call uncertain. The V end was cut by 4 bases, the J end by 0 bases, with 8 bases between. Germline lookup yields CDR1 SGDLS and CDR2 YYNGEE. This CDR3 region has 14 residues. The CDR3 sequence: CASSPENSNQPQHF. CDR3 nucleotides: TGTGCCAGCAGCCCAGAAAATAGCAATCAGCCCCAGCATTTT.

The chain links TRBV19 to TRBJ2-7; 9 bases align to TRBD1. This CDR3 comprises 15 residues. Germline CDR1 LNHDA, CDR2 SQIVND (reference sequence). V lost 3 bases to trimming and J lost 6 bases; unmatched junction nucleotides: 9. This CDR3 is CASSMIGTGTSEQYF. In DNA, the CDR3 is TGTGCCAGTAGTATGATCGGGACAGGGACATCCGAGCAGTACTTC.